Given below is one T cell receptor (beta chain) in context. This record comes from a study of control samples from healthy donors and cancer patients. Repertoires were generated with immunoSEQ multiplex PCR, while TCRdb's copy carries only in-frame clones and drops some. This table holds tens of thousands of clones, approximately 95% found once. Germline values: CDR1 MGHRA, CDR2 YSYEKL. Trimming cost V 0 bases and J 0 bases, with 17 bases left between them. CDR3 length: 18 residues. This TCR derives from a woman between 25 and 40 years old in good health. This chain links TRBV4-1 with TRBJ1-1; D perhaps matches TRBD1 (5 bases). The sequencing sample was made of blood. CDR3 loop: CASSQEVDRWGVNTEAFF. The CDR3 DNA reads as TGCGCCAGCAGCCAAGAAGTTGACAGATGGGGGGTGAACACTGAAGCTTTCTTT.